This T cell receptor (beta chain) appears in the sequencing data of a study of T cells in Graves' hyperthyroidism and ophthalmopathy. This clonotype was detected many times. The target antigen is unknown. Lactation, pregnancy, other autoimmune disease or uncontrolled infection led to exclusion of patients. For the diagnoses, clinical symptoms, serum thyroxine and TRAb, thyroid ultrasound and orbital computed tomography were used. RNA transcripts yielded amplified TCR beta CDR3 regions. The HTBI primer set drove a first-round RT-PCR of the TCR CDR3. TCRdb recomputed calls from the multiplex PCR reads with MiXCR, one row per CDR3 protein. There are around 340,000 distinct CDR3 sequences in the sample; approximately 15% occur only once, and approximately 25% lies in the top ten. Study findings and constraints: Most expanded thyroid clonotypes above 0.001 recurred in blood.

The sequencing input was blood. The TCR sequence derives from a woman aged 30 to 39 with Graves' hyperthyroidism.

The chain's CDR3 is CASSSGGASGPQHF. CDR3 in DNA: TGTGCCAGCAGTTCGGGCGGGGCCTCTGGGCCCCAGCATTTT. The gene calls are TRBV12-3 or TRBV12-4 and TRBJ1-5; the D gene is possibly TRBD1 (5 bases). There are 14 residues in the CDR3. The V end lost 4 bases, the J end lost 9 bases, and 16 bases lay between the germline ends.